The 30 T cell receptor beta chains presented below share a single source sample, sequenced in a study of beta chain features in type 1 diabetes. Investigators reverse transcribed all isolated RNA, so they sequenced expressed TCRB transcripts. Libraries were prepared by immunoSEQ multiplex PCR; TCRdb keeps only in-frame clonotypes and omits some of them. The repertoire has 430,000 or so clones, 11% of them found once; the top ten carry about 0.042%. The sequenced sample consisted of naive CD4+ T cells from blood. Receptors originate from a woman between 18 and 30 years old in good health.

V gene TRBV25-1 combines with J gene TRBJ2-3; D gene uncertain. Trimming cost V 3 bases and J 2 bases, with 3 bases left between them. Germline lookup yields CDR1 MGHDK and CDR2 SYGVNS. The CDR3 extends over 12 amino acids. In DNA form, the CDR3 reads TGTGCCAGCAGTGATATCACAGATACGCAGTATTTT. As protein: CASSDITDTQYF. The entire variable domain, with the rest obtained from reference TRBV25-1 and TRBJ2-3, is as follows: EADIYQTPRYLVIGTGKKITLECSQTMGHDKMYWYQQDPGMELHLIHYSYGVNSTEKGDLSSESTVSRIRTEHFPLTLESARPSHTSQYLCASSDITDTQYFGPGTRLTVL.

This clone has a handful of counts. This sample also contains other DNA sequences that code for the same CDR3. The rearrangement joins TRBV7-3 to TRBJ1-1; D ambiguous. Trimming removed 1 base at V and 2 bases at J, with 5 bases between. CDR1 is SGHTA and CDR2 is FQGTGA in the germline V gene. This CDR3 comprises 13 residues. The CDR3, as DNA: TGTGCCAGCAGCTTAAGTTCCAACACTGAAGCTTTCTTT. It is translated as CASSLSSNTEAFF.

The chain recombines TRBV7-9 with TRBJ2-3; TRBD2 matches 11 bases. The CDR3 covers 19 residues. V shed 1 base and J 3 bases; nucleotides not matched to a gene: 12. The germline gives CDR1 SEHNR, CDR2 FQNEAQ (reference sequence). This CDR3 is CASSLVRLAGRRGTDTQYF. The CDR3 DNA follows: TGTGCCAGCAGCTTAGTGAGACTAGCGGGAAGGCGTGGTACAGATACGCAGTATTTT.

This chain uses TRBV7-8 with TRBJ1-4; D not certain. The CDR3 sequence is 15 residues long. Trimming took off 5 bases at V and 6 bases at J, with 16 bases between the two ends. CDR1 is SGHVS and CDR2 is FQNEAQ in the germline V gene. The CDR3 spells CASSPRMGWDEKLFF. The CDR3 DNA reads TGTGCCAGCAGCCCTCGAATGGGGTGGGATGAAAAACTGTTTTTT. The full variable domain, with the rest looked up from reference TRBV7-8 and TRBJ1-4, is GAGVSQSPRYKVAKRGQDVALRCDPISGHVSLFWYQQALGQGPEFLTYFQNEAQLDKSGLPSDRFFAERPEGSVSTLKIQRTQQEDSAVYLCASSPRMGWDEKLFFGSGTQLSVL.

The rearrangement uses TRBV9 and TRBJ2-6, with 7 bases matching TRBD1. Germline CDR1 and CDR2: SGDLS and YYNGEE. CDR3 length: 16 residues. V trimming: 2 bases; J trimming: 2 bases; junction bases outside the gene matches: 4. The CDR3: CASSVTGTAGANVLTF. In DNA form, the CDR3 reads TGTGCCAGCAGCGTTACCGGGACAGCTGGGGCCAACGTCCTGACTTTC.

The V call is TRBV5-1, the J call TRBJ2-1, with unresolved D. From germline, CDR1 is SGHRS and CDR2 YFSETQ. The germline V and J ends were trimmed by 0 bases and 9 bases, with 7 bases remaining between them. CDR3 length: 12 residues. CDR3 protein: CASSLVAREQFF. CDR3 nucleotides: TGCGCCAGCAGCTTGGTGGCTCGTGAGCAGTTCTTC.

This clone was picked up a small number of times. CDR3 nucleotides: TGCAGCGTTGACATCTCCCCGAACACTGAAGCTTTCTTT. It encodes CSVDISPNTEAFF. The V call is TRBV29-1, the J call TRBJ1-1; D is undetermined. The CDR3 totals 13 residues. Looked up from germline, CDR1 is SQVTM and CDR2 is ANQGSEA. The V end was cut by 3 bases, the J end by 1 base, with 9 bases between.

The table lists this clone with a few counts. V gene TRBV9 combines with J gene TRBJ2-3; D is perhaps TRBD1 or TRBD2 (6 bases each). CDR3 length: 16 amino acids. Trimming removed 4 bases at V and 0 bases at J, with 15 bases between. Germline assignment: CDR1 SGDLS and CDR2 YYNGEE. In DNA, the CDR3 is TGTGCCAGCAGCAGGGGGGCTGGTTGGAGCACAGATACGCAGTATTTT. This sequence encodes CASSRGAGWSTDTQYF.

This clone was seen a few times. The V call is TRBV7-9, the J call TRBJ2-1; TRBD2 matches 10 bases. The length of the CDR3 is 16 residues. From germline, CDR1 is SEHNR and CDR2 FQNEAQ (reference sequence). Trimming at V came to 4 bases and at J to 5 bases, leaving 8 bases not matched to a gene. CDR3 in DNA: TGTGCCAGCAGCTCCCTGGGACTAGCGAGAGACAATGAGCAGTTCTTC. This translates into CASSSLGLARDNEQFF.

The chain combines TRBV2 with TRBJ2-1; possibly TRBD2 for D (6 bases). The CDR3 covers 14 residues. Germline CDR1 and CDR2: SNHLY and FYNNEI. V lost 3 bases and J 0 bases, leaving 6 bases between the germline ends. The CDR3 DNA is TGTGCCAGCAGTGACGGGAGCTCCTACAATGAGCAGTTCTTC. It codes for CASSDGSSYNEQFF. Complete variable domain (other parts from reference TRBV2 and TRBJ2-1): EPEVTQTPSHQVTQMGQEVILRCVPISNHLYFYWYRQILGQKVEFLVSFYNNEISEKSEIFDDQFSVERPDGSNFTLKIRSTKLEDSAMYFCASSDGSSYNEQFFGPGTRLTVL.

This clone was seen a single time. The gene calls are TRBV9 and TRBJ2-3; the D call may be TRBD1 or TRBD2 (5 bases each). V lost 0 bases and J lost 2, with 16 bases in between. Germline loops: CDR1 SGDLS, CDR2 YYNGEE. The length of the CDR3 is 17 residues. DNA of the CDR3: TGTGCCAGCAGCGTAGAAGCGAGGGGACGATCCACAGATACGCAGTATTTT. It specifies CASSVEARGRSTDTQYF.

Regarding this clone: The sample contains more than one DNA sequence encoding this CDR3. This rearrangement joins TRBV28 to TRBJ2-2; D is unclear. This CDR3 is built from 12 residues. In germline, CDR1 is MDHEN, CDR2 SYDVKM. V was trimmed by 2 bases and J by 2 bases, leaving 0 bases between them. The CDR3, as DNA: TGTGCCAGCAGTTTAAACACCGGGGAGCTGTTTTTT. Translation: CASSLNTGELFF.

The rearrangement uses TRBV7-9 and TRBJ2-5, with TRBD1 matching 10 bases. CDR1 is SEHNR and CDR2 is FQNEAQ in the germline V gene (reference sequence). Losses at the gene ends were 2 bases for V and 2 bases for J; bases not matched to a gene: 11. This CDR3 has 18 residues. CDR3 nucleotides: TGTGCCAGCAGCTTATACCGACAGGGGGCCGTTATGCAAGAGACCCAGTACTTC. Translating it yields CASSLYRQGAVMQETQYF.

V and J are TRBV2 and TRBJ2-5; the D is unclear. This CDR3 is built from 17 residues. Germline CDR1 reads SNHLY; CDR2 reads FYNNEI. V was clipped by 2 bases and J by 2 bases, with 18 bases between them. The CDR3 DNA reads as TGTGCCAGCAGTGAACCCTCTTGGGCCGCAAATCAAGAGACCCAGTACTTC. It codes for CASSEPSWAANQETQYF.

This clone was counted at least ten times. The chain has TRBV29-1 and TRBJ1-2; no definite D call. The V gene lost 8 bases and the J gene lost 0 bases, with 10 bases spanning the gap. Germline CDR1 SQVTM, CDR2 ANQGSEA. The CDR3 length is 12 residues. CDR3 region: CSSRAANYGYTF. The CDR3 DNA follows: TGCAGCTCAAGAGCGGCTAACTATGGCTACACCTTC.

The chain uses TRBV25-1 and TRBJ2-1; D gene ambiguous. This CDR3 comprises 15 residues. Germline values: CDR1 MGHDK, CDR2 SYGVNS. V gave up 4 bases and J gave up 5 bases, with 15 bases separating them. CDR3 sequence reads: CASSGRRQQNNEQFF. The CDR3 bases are TGTGCCAGCAGTGGACGACGTCAACAGAACAATGAGCAGTTCTTC.

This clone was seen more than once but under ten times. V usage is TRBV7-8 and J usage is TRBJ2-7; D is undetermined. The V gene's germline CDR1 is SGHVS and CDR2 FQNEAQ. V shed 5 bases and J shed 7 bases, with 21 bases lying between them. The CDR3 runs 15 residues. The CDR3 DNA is TGTGCCAGCAGCGAGTGGAAGGGTAGATCGGGTGAGCAGTACGTC. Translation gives CASSEWKGRSGEQYV.

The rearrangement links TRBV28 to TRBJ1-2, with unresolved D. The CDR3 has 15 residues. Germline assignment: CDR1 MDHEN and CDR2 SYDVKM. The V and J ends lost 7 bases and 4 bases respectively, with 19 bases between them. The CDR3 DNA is TGTGCCAGCACCCCGACCCGGTCGGGGAGCTATGGCTACACCTTC. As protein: CASTPTRSGSYGYTF.

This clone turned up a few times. CDR3 DNA: TGTGCCAGCAGCTTGGGAGGAGTGCGGAGCTATGGCTACACCTTC. This codes for CASSLGGVRSYGYTF. The chain links TRBV7-9 to TRBJ1-2; D remains ambiguous. Trimming took off 3 bases at V and 4 bases at J, with 15 bases between the two ends. In germline, CDR1 is SEHNR, CDR2 FQNEAQ (reference sequence). The CDR3 runs to 15 residues.

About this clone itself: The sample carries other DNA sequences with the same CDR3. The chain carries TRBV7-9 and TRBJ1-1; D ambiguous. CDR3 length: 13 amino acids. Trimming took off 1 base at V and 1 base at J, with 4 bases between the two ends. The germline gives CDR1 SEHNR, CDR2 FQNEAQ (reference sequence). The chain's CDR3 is CASSLGQNTEAFF. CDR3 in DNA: TGTGCCAGCAGCTTAGGTCAGAACACTGAAGCTTTCTTT.

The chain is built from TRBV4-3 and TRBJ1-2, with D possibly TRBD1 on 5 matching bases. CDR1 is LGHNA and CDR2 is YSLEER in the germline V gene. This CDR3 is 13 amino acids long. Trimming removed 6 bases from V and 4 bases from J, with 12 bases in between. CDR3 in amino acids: CASRPTDSYGYTF. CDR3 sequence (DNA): TGCGCCAGCAGGCCAACTGACAGCTATGGCTACACCTTC.

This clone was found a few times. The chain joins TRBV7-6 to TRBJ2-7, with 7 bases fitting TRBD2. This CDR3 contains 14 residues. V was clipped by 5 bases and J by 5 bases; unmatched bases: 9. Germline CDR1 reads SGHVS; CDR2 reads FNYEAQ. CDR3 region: CASSSGDWWDEQYV. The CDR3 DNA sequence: TGTGCCAGCAGCAGCGGGGACTGGTGGGACGAGCAGTACGTC.

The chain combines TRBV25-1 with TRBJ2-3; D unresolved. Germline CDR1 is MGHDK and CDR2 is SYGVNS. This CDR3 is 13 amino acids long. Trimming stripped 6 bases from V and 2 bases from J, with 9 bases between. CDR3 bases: TGTGCCAGCAGCCCTATCAACACAGATACGCAGTATTTT. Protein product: CASSPINTDTQYF.

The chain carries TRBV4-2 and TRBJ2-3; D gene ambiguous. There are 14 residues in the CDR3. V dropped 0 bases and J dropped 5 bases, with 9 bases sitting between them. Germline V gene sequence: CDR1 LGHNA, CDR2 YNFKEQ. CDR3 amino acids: CASSQDRVEDTQYF. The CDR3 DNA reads TGTGCCAGCAGCCAAGATAGGGTTGAAGATACGCAGTATTTT.

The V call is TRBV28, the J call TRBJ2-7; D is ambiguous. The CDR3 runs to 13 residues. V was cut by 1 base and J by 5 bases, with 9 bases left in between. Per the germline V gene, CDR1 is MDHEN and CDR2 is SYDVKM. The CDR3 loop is CASSLSPKDEQYV. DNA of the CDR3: TGTGCCAGCAGTTTATCACCGAAAGACGAGCAGTACGTC.

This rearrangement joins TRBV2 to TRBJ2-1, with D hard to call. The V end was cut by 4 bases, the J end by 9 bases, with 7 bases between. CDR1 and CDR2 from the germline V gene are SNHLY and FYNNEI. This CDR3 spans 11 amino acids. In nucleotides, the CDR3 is TGTGCCAGCAGTGCGGACGGTGAGCAGTTCTTC. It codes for CASSADGEQFF.

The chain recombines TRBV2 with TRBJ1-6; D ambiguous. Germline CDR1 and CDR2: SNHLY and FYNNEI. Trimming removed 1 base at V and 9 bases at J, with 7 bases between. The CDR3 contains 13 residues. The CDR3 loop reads CASSEGPGSPLHF. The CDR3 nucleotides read TGTGCCAGCAGTGAAGGGCCGGGTTCACCCCTCCACTTT.

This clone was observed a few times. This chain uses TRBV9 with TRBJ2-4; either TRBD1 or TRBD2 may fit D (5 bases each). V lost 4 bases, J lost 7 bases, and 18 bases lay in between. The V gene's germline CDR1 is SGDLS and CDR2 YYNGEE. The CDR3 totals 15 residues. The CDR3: CASSNTGTVANIQYF. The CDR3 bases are TGTGCCAGCAGCAACACCGGGACGGTAGCGAACATTCAGTACTTC.

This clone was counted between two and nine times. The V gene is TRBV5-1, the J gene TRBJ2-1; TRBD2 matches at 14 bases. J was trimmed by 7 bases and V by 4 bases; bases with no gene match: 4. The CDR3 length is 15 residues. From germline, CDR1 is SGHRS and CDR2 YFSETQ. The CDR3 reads CASSPGTSGRNEQFF. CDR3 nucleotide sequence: TGCGCCAGCAGCCCCGGGACTAGCGGGAGAAATGAGCAGTTCTTC.

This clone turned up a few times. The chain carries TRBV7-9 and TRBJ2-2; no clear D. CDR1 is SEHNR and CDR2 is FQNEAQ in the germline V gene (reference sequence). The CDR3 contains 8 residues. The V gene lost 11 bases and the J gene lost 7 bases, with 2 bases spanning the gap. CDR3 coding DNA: TGTGCCGGCGGGGAGCTGTTTTTT. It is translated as CAGGELFF.